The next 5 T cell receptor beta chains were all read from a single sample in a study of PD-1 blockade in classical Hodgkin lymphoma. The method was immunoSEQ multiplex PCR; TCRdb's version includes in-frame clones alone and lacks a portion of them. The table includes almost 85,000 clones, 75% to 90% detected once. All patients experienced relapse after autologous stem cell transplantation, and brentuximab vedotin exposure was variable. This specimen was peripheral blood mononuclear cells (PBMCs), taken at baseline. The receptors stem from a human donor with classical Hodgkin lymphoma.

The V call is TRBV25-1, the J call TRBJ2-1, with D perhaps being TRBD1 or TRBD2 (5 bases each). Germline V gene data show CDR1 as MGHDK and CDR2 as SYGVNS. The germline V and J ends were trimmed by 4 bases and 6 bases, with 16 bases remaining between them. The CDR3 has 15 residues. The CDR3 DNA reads TGTGCCAGCAGTGTGGGCAGGGACCCCCCCAATGAGCAGTTCTTC. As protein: CASSVGRDPPNEQFF.

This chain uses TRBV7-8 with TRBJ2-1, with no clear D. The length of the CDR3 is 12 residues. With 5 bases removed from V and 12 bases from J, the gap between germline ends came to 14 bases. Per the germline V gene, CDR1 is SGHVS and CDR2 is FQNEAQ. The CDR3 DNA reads TGTGCCAGCAGCCTCCTAAACTACGTGCAGTTCTTC. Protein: CASSLLNYVQFF. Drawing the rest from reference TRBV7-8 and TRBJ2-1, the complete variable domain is GAGVSQSPRYKVAKRGQDVALRCDPISGHVSLFWYQQALGQGPEFLTYFQNEAQLDKSGLPSDRFFAERPEGSVSTLKIQRTQQEDSAVYLCASSLLNYVQFFGPGTRLTVL.

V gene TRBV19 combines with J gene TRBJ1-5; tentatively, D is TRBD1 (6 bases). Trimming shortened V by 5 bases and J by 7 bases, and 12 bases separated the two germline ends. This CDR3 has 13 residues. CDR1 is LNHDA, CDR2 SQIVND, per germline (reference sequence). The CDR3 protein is CASSRGARQPQHF. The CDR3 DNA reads TGTGCCAGTAGTCGGGGGGCAAGGCAGCCCCAGCATTTT.

DNA for the CDR3: TGTGCCAGCAGCTCCTCGGGGCACGACAGGGATGGAAACACCATATATTTT. Its translation is CASSSSGHDRDGNTIYF. The V and J genes are TRBV11-2 and TRBJ1-3; 7 bases are a match to TRBD1. Germline V gene lookup returns CDR1 SGHAT and CDR2 FQNNGV. The V and J ends lost 4 bases and 3 bases, in that order; junction bases with no gene match: 12. The CDR3 has 17 residues.

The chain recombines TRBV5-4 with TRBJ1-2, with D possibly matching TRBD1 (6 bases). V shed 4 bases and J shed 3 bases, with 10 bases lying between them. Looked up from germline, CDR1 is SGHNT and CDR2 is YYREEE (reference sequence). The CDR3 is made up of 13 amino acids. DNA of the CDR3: TGTGCCAGCAGCCGAAGGGGGGACTATGGCTACACCTTC. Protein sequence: CASSRRGDYGYTF.